A selection of T cell receptor beta chains follows, all from one sample in a study of shared clonotypes between healthy human individuals. Libraries were prepared by immunoSEQ multiplex PCR; TCRdb keeps only in-frame clonotypes and omits some of them. The sample records approximately 2.5 million clones, over 85% being singletons. The sample taken for sequencing was naive CD4+ T cells from PBMCs. The origin of the receptors is a man in his late teens or twenties in good health. Some clones in this sample may be carry-over from other donors' samples. Both conserved end residues are part of each CDR3. The order of the fields is J gene, V gene, CDR3 protein.

J gene: TRBJ2-7
V gene: TRBV5-4
CDR3 protein: CASSSPVDGYEQYF

J gene: TRBJ2-7
V gene: TRBV7-2
CDR3 protein: CASSGSTGDTYEQYF

J gene: TRBJ1-2
V gene: TRBV5-4
CDR3 protein: CASSLQGNYGYTF

J gene: TRBJ2-1
V gene: TRBV11-1
CDR3 protein: CASSTGTSGRANEQFF

J gene: TRBJ1-6
V gene: TRBV27
CDR3 protein: CASSLQGRSSYNSPLHF

J gene: TRBJ2-7
V gene: TRBV7-9
CDR3 protein: CASSLASGTYEQYF

J gene: TRBJ2-3
V gene: TRBV7-9
CDR3 protein: CASSLWTGVTDTQYF

J gene: TRBJ2-2
V gene: TRBV21-1
CDR3 protein: CASSAQRTVRPGELFF

J gene: TRBJ2-1
V gene: TRBV6-4
CDR3 protein: CASKASASPSSYNEQFF

J gene: TRBJ1-2
V gene: TRBV28
CDR3 protein: CASSSPGQIIYGYTF

J gene: TRBJ2-1
V gene: TRBV28
CDR3 protein: CASRTGTVMNEQFF

J gene: TRBJ2-4
V gene: TRBV28
CDR3 protein: CATDSPGQTFLAKNIQYF

J gene: TRBJ1-1
V gene: TRBV6-1
CDR3 protein: CASSERGLNTEAFF

J gene: TRBJ2-7
V gene: TRBV2
CDR3 protein: CASGRFGGSSYEQYF

J gene: TRBJ2-7
V gene: TRBV19
CDR3 protein: CASSTRTSGGRYEQYF

J gene: TRBJ2-3
V gene: TRBV25-1
CDR3 protein: CASSVSRGTDTQYF

J gene: TRBJ2-3
V gene: TRBV9
CDR3 protein: CASSRRGGRDADTQYF

J gene: TRBJ2-7
V gene: TRBV5-1
CDR3 protein: CASSPLQGRSYEQYF

J gene: TRBJ2-1
V gene: TRBV25-1
CDR3 protein: CASSGDRRLDNEQFF

J gene: TRBJ1-2
V gene: TRBV19
CDR3 protein: CASSVGGGRGYTF

J gene: TRBJ2-1
V gene: TRBV7-3
CDR3 protein: CASSSGPSNEQFF

J gene: TRBJ2-2
V gene: TRBV5-1
CDR3 protein: CASSPLVSTGGYTGELFF

J gene: TRBJ2-7
V gene: TRBV6-1
CDR3 protein: CASSGGTGSSYEQYF

J gene: TRBJ2-3
V gene: TRBV4-3
CDR3 protein: CASSHGLLVTDTQYF

J gene: TRBJ1-5
V gene: TRBV19
CDR3 protein: CASSSDSFKRPQHF

J gene: TRBJ2-2
V gene: TRBV5-1
CDR3 protein: CASSFLRSGVGGELFF

J gene: TRBJ2-2
V gene: TRBV4-2
CDR3 protein: CASSHAREGLAGGLLLITGELFF

J gene: TRBJ1-1
V gene: TRBV2
CDR3 protein: CASSAGQYTEAFF

J gene: TRBJ2-7
V gene: TRBV27
CDR3 protein: CASSFTGDSYEQYF

J gene: TRBJ2-3
V gene: TRBV4-2
CDR3 protein: CASPRGAAGAPRDPDTQYF

J gene: TRBJ1-2
V gene: TRBV6-5
CDR3 protein: CASSVQGAFGGYTF

J gene: TRBJ1-5
V gene: TRBV6-5
CDR3 protein: CASSYTQGAEGPQHF

J gene: TRBJ1-2
V gene: TRBV28
CDR3 protein: CASSYRRGGRGYTF

J gene: TRBJ1-1
V gene: TRBV23-1
CDR3 protein: CASSHSRQGLTEAFF

J gene: TRBJ2-3
V gene: TRBV18
CDR3 protein: CASSPHRDRDTQYF

J gene: TRBJ2-6
V gene: TRBV28
CDR3 protein: CASSLLGQFDSGANVLTF

J gene: TRBJ2-5
V gene: TRBV7-6
CDR3 protein: CASSLAPNGRVTQYF

J gene: TRBJ2-1
V gene: TRBV19
CDR3 protein: CASSTSGRVKNEQFF

J gene: TRBJ2-1
V gene: TRBV19
CDR3 protein: CASSIIGAPQFF

J gene: TRBJ1-1
V gene: TRBV6-5
CDR3 protein: CASSYGTAMNTEAFF

J gene: TRBJ2-3
V gene: TRBV7-2
CDR3 protein: CASSLVREKDTQYF

J gene: TRBJ1-1
V gene: TRBV7-9
CDR3 protein: CASSLAGSGTEAFF

J gene: TRBJ1-5
V gene: TRBV2
CDR3 protein: CASSDYSNQPQHF

J gene: TRBJ1-5
V gene: TRBV19
CDR3 protein: CASSILTGNLRQPQHF

J gene: TRBJ1-3
V gene: TRBV18
CDR3 protein: CASSSQTVSGNTIYF

J gene: TRBJ2-2
V gene: TRBV5-1
CDR3 protein: CASSLAGSNTGELFF